One and the same sample provided the 27 T cell receptor beta chains below, sequenced in a study of blood T cell repertoires in COVID-19. Method: immunoSEQ multiplex PCR; TCRdb's copy keeps in-frame clones and lacks some. There are roughly 100,000 clones in the sample; around 88% occur only once, and over 15% lies in the top ten. The sequenced material came from peripheral blood. All receptors derive from a woman of 80 years or more with acute or convalescent COVID-19.

V is TRBV11-3 and J is TRBJ2-1; D not certain. V shed 3 bases and J shed 9 bases, with 9 bases lying between them. CDR3 length equals 12 residues. Germline loops: CDR1 SGHNT, CDR2 YENEEA. The CDR3 region is CASSFRTGEQFF. CDR3 bases: TGTGCCAGCAGCTTCCGTACTGGTGAGCAGTTCTTC.

This clone has a single count. This chain joins TRBV19 and TRBJ1-6, with 7 bases that match TRBD1. The germline CDR1 and CDR2 sequences are LNHDA and SQIVND (reference sequence). J gave up 7 bases and V 5 bases, and 8 bases lay outside the gene matches. The CDR3 loop spans 15 amino acids. CDR3 nucleotides: TGTGCCAGTAGTGTTCGCCGGGACAGAAATTCACCCCTCCACTTT. This translates into CASSVRRDRNSPLHF.

The chain links TRBV5-1 to TRBJ2-1; the match to TRBD2 covers 16 bases. The CDR3 has 18 amino acids. The trim removed 4 bases at V and 1 base at J, leaving 5 bases unmatched. CDR1 and CDR2 from the germline V gene are SGHRS and YFSETQ. CDR3 nucleotide sequence: TGCGCCAGCAGCGCGGGACTAGCGGGGGGGATTTCCTACAATGAGCAGTTCTTC. As protein: CASSAGLAGGISYNEQFF.

CDR3 loop: CASSSIEGAQETQYF. In nucleotides, the CDR3 is TGTGCCAGCAGCTCGATTGAGGGAGCTCAAGAGACCCAGTACTTC. The chain has TRBV7-9 and TRBJ2-5, with D possibly matching TRBD2 (5 bases). CDR1 and CDR2 from the germline V gene are SEHNR and FQNEAQ (reference sequence). The V gene lost 4 bases and the J gene lost 2 bases, with 14 bases spanning the gap. The CDR3 consists of 15 residues.

The rearrangement joins TRBV12-3 or TRBV12-4 to TRBJ1-2; no definite D call. The CDR3 consists of 13 residues. V was trimmed by 7 bases and J by 6 bases, leaving 15 bases between them. The chain's CDR3 is CASTIDWYDGYTF. CDR3 bases: TGTGCCAGCACCATCGACTGGTACGATGGCTACACCTTC.

Note on this clone: Because the CDR3 is missing its conserved closing phenylalanine or tryptophan, this is likely a read error. The DNA is omitted, as the CDR3 cannot be located on it reliably, and the CDR3 follows TCRdb's listing. CDR3 sequence reads: CASSPRDSSFTY. V gene TRBV19 combines with J gene TRBJ1-2; the tabulated D call, TRBD1, remains unverified against the DNA. CDR1 is LNHDA and CDR2 is SQIVND in the germline V gene (reference sequence). The CDR3 spans 12 residues, counting both ends.

V and J are TRBV15 and TRBJ2-7; 7 bases agree with TRBD1. There are 15 residues in the CDR3. CDR1 LNHNV and CDR2 YYDKDF come from the germline V gene (reference sequence). J lost 5 bases, V lost 0 bases, and 7 bases had no gene match. CDR3 amino acids: CATSREGTARNEQYF. CDR3 coding DNA: TGTGCCACCAGCAGAGAAGGGACAGCCAGGAACGAGCAGTACTTC.

This chain connects TRBV7-3 to TRBJ2-7, with 7 bases fitting TRBD1. The CDR3 spans 13 residues. Looked up from germline, CDR1 is SGHTA and CDR2 is FQGTGA. The junction had 7 bases not matched to a gene; V was cut back by 5 bases and J by 6 bases. CDR3 residues: CASSASTGSEQYF. Here the CDR3 DNA reads TGTGCCAGCAGCGCTTCGACAGGGTCCGAGCAGTACTTC.

This chain joins TRBV5-1 and TRBJ1-1, with 7 bases fitting TRBD1. Trimming removed 4 bases from V and 3 bases from J; junction bases left unmatched: 15. CDR1 SGHRS and CDR2 YFSETQ come from the germline V gene. The CDR3 runs 17 residues. CDR3 in amino acids: CASSLLGGGAGYTEAFF. CDR3 nucleotide sequence: TGCGCCAGCAGCCTCCTAGGAGGGGGCGCGGGGTACACTGAAGCTTTCTTT.

This clone was observed a few times. The chain couples TRBV3-1 (or the pseudogene TRBV3-2) to TRBJ1-4, with D possibly matching TRBD1 (6 bases). Germline V gene data show CDR1 as LGHDT and CDR2 as YNNKEL (reference sequence). The length of the CDR3 is 16 residues. V was shortened by 0 bases and J by 8 bases, with 16 bases between the two germline ends. CDR3 sequence: CASSQDWQGKGEKLFF. The CDR3 coding sequence is TGTGCCAGCAGCCAAGATTGGCAGGGGAAAGGGGAAAAACTGTTTTTT.

The chain has TRBV3-1 (or the pseudogene TRBV3-2) and TRBJ2-1, with a weak D call TRBD2 (6 bases). Trimming took 3 bases from V and 0 from J, leaving 9 bases between them. Germline V gives CDR1 LGHDT, CDR2 YNNKEL (reference sequence). The CDR3 is 15 residues long. The CDR3 protein is CASSQSGGSYNEQFF. For the CDR3, the DNA is TGTGCCAGCAGCCAGTCCGGGGGCTCCTACAATGAGCAGTTCTTC.

The chain links TRBV28 to TRBJ1-2; D remains ambiguous. CDR3 length equals 15 residues. Trimming removed 6 bases from V and 4 bases from J, with 18 bases in between. From germline, CDR1 is MDHEN and CDR2 SYDVKM. The CDR3 here is CASRELTGSGYGYTF. CDR3 sequence (DNA): TGTGCCAGCAGGGAGCTCACCGGTTCTGGCTATGGCTACACCTTC.

The chain joins TRBV18 to TRBJ2-1, with TRBD1 matching over 7 bases. This CDR3 has 13 amino acids. The V gene end was trimmed by 5 bases and the J gene end by 7 bases; junction bases not matched to a gene: 5. Per the germline V gene, CDR1 is KGHSH and CDR2 is LQKENI. The DNA for the CDR3 is TGTGCCAGCTCAGCACAGGGGTGGAATGAGCAGTTCTTC. Its protein product is CASSAQGWNEQFF.

V gene TRBV6-5 combines with J gene TRBJ2-2, with 7 bases that match TRBD1. The germline gives CDR1 MNHEY, CDR2 SVGAGI. The CDR3 totals 14 residues. Trimming cost V 6 bases and J 7 bases; bases outside gene matches: 8. The CDR3 coding sequence is TGTGCCAGCAGCCACAGGGGAGAGTACGGGGAGCTGTTTTTT. This translates into CASSHRGEYGELFF.

The chain couples TRBV27 to TRBJ1-3; the D gene is possibly TRBD1 (5 bases). V lost 6 bases and J 2 bases, leaving 11 bases between the germline ends. Germline V gene sequence: CDR1 MNHEY, CDR2 SMNVEV (reference sequence). This CDR3 is built from 14 residues. The CDR3 DNA follows: TGTGCCAGCAGGGCAAGGGGCCCTGGAAACACCATATATTTT. This gives the protein CASRARGPGNTIYF.

The chain carries TRBV6-5 and TRBJ1-2, with TRBD1 as a possible D gene (5 bases). CDR3 length: 13 amino acids. The V gene's germline CDR1 is MNHEY and CDR2 SVGAGI. V lost 0 bases to trimming and J lost 7 bases, with 9 bases between them. CDR3 nucleotides: TGTGCCAGCAGTTACTCGGGGGGTGTTGGCTACACCTTC. This translates into CASSYSGGVGYTF.

CDR3 coding DNA: TGTGCCAGCAGTGATCCGGGACAGGTCACCGGGGAGCTGTTTTTT. Protein product: CASSDPGQVTGELFF. The chain links TRBV2 to TRBJ2-2; the match to TRBD1 covers 8 bases. The V segment lost 3 bases and the J segment 4 bases; nucleotides outside the gene matches: 4. Germline V gene lookup returns CDR1 SNHLY and CDR2 FYNNEI. The CDR3 sequence is 15 residues long.

The CDR3 sequence is CASSLDAGAGSPLHF. The DNA of the CDR3 is TGTGCCAGCAGCTTGGATGCGGGGGCTGGATCACCCCTCCACTTT. This chain uses TRBV5-4 with TRBJ1-6; tentative D call: TRBD1 (6 bases). V dropped 0 bases and J dropped 10 bases, with 14 bases sitting between them. The CDR3 is 15 residues long. Germline CDR1 is SGHNT and CDR2 is YYREEE (reference sequence).

V usage is TRBV25-1 and J usage is TRBJ2-1; D is unclear. This CDR3 spans 12 amino acids. V gave up 7 bases and J gave up 8 bases, with 12 bases separating them. Germline V gene sequence: CDR1 MGHDK, CDR2 SYGVNS. CDR3: CASTLRGDEQFF. CDR3 bases: TGTGCCAGCACCCTCCGCGGAGATGAGCAGTTCTTC.

The V and J genes are TRBV7-3 and TRBJ1-5; no reliable D call. Germline loops: CDR1 SGHTA, CDR2 FQGTGA. The V and J ends lost 4 bases and 2 bases respectively, with 9 bases between them. CDR3 size: 14 residues. The CDR3 DNA is TGTGCCAGCAGCTCACAGAAGGGCAATCAGCCCCAGCATTTT. It translates to CASSSQKGNQPQHF.

V is TRBV7-2 and J is TRBJ1-2; TRBD1 agrees at 7 bases. CDR1 is SGHTA, CDR2 FQGNSA, per germline. V trimming: 2 bases; J trimming: 6 bases; junction bases outside the gene matches: 6. This CDR3 has 14 amino acids. The CDR3 sequence is CASSLRRGRDGYTF. The CDR3 nucleotides read TGTGCCAGCAGCTTACGGAGGGGGCGGGATGGCTACACCTTC.

This chain joins TRBV11-2 and TRBJ1-1; D is perhaps TRBD1 (5 bases). V shed 4 bases and J shed 5 bases, with 14 bases lying between them. The CDR3 covers 14 residues. Germline CDR1 SGHAT, CDR2 FQNNGV. The CDR3 region has the DNA TGTGCCAGCAGCTCCTTACGGGGGAGGACTGAAGCTTTCTTT. It encodes CASSSLRGRTEAFF.

V is TRBV18 and J is TRBJ2-7; maybe TRBD1 (6 bases). V lost 3 bases and J 6 bases, leaving 12 bases between the germline ends. This CDR3 region has 13 residues. The germline CDR1 and CDR2 sequences are KGHSH and LQKENI. The CDR3 region is CASSPLTGGEQYF. For the CDR3, the DNA is TGTGCCAGCTCACCCTTGACAGGCGGCGAGCAGTACTTC.

This clone showed up just once. This chain joins TRBV7-3 and TRBJ2-5; 7 bases agree with TRBD2. CDR1 and CDR2 from the germline V gene are SGHTA and FQGTGA. V dropped 3 bases and J dropped 4; count of bases not matched to a gene: 14. The CDR3 spans 17 residues. The CDR3 DNA follows: TGTGCCAGCAGCTTCCCACCACCGACTAGCTGGATAGAGACCCAGTACTTC. It codes for CASSFPPPTSWIETQYF.

This clone was counted once. The rearrangement links TRBV19 to TRBJ2-5, with D possibly being TRBD1 (6 bases). The CDR3 contains 16 residues. V was cut by 2 bases and J by 1 base, with 14 bases left in between. Germline V gene data show CDR1 as LNHDA and CDR2 as SQIVND (reference sequence). The CDR3 loop is CASSISSGRGQETQYF. CDR3 coding DNA: TGTGCCAGTAGTATATCGAGCGGCAGGGGCCAAGAGACCCAGTACTTC.

V usage is TRBV7-3 and J usage is TRBJ2-5; TRBD1 is a possible D gene (5 bases). V was trimmed by 0 bases and J by 5 bases, leaving 10 bases between them. In germline, CDR1 is SGHTA, CDR2 FQGTGA. The length of the CDR3 is 14 residues. The CDR3 sequence is CASSLTGRDETQYF. The CDR3 DNA is TGTGCCAGCAGCTTAACGGGCAGGGATGAGACCCAGTACTTC.

This chain joins TRBV15 and TRBJ2-7, with D possibly TRBD2 on 6 matching bases. The CDR3 runs 15 residues. From germline, CDR1 is LNHNV and CDR2 YYDKDF (reference sequence). Trimming took off 1 base at V and 2 bases at J, with 12 bases between the two ends. This chain's CDR3 is CATSRGREQTYEQYF. As DNA, the CDR3 is TGTGCCACCAGCAGAGGCCGGGAGCAGACCTACGAGCAGTACTTC. Supplemented by reference TRBV15 and TRBJ2-7, the full variable domain reads DAMVIQNPRYQVTQFGKPVTLSCSQTLNHNVMYWYQQKSSQAPKLLFHYYDKDFNNEADTPDNFQSRRPNTSFCFLDIRSPGLGDTAMYLCATSRGREQTYEQYFGPGTRLTVT.